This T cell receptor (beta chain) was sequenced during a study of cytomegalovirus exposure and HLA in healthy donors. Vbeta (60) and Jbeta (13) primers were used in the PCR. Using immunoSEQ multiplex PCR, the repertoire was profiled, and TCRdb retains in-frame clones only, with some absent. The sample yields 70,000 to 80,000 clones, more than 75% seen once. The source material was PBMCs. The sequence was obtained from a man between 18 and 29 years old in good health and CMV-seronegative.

This chain's CDR3 is CASSDRVSLISYNEQFF. CDR3 sequence (DNA): TGTGCCAGCAGTGATCGTGTCAGTTTGATATCCTACAATGAGCAGTTCTTC. The chain combines TRBV25-1 with TRBJ2-1; D is unresolved. V was shortened by 3 bases and J by 1 base, with 16 bases between the two germline ends. Germline CDR1 reads MGHDK; CDR2 reads SYGVNS. CDR3 size: 17 residues.